The present TCR beta chain was sequenced within a study of blood T cell repertoires in COVID-19. For the study at large: Spain, Italy and the United States supplied samples that represented acute and convalescent COVID-19. T cells, B-cell-depleted T cells, or PBMCs supplied cDNA or gDNA.

Original processing methods: The assay estimated nucleated cells by amplifying reference gene primers. The table came from immunoSEQ multiplex PCR; TCRdb's copy has only in-frame clones and leaves some out. V and J calls and clone size are those listed in that table; D and trimming were worked out from the DNA. The sample records about 310,000 clones, around 87% being singletons. V shed 2 bases and J 7 bases; nucleotides not matched to a gene: 6. From germline, CDR1 is MDHEN and CDR2 SYDVKM. The CDR3 is 14 residues long. Sequenced input: peripheral blood. This chain links TRBV28 with TRBJ1-2; TRBD1 matches at 8 bases. The source of this sequence is a woman aged 45-59 years who had recovered from COVID-19. The CDR3 DNA is TGTGCCAGCAGTTTACGACAGGGGACCGGTGGCTACACCTTC. It encodes CASSLRQGTGGYTF.